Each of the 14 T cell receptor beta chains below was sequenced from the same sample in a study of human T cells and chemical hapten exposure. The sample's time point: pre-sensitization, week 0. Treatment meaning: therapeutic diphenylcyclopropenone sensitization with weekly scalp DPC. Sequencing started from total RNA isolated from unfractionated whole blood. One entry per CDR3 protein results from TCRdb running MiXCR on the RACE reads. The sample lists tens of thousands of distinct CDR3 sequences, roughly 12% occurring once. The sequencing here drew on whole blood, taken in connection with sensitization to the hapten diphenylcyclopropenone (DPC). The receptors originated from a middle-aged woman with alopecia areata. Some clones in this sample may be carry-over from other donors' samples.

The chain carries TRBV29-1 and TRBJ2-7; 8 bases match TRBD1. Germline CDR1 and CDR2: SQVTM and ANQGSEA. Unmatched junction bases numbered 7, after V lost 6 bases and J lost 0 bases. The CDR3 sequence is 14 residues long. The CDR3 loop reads CSVVRTGHSYEQYF. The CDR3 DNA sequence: TGCAGCGTCGTTAGGACAGGGCACTCCTACGAGCAGTACTTC.

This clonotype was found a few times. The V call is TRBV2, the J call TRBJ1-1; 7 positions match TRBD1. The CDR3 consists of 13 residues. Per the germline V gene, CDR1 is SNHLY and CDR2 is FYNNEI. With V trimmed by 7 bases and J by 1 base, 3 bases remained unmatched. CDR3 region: CASKGQWNTEAFF. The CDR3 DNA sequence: TGTGCCAGCAAGGGACAGTGGAACACTGAAGCTTTCTTT.

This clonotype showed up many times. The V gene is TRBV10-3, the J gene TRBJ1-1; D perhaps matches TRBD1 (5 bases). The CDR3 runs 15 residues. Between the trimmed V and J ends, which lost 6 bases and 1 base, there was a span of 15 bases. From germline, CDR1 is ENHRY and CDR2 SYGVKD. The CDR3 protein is CAISAEAGRNTEAFF. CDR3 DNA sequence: TGTGCCATCAGCGCAGAAGCGGGGCGGAACACTGAAGCTTTCTTT.

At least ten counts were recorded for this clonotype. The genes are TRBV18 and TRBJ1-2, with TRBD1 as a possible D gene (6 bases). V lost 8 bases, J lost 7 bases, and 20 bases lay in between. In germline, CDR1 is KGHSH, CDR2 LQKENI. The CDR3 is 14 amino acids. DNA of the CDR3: TGTGCCAGCGCCACGATAGAGGGGGAGTTTGGCTACACCTTC. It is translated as CASATIEGEFGYTF.

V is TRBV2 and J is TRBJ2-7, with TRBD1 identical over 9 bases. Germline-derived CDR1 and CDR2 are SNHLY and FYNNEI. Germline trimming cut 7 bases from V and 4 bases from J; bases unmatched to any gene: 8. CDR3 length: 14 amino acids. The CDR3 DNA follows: TGTGCCAGCACCTGGACAGGGGATCCTTACGAGCAGTACTTC. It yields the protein CASTWTGDPYEQYF.

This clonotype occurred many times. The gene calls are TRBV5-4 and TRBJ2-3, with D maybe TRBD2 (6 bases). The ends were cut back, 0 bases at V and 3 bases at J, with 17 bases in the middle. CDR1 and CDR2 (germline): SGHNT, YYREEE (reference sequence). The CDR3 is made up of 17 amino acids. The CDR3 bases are TGTGCCAGCAGCTTGGGTGGGACTTACAAAGCAACAGATACGCAGTATTTT. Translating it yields CASSLGGTYKATDTQYF.

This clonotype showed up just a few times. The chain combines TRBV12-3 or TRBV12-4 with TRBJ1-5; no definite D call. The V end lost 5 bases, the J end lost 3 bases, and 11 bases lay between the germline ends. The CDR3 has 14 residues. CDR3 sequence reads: CASSLDGLNQPQHF. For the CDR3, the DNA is TGTGCCAGCAGTCTCGACGGACTCAATCAGCCCCAGCATTTT.

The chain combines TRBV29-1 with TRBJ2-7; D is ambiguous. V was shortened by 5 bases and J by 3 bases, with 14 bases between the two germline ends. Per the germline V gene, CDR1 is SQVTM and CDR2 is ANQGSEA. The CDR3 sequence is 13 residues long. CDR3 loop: CSVLSGSYYEQYF. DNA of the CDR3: TGCAGCGTTCTCTCCGGGTCCTACTACGAGCAGTACTTC.

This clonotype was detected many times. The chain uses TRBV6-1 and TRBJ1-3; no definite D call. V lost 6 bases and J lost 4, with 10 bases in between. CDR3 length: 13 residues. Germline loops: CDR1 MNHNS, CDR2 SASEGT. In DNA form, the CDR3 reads TGTGCCAGCAGCGAGGTCCGAGGAAACACCATATATTTT. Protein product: CASSEVRGNTIYF.

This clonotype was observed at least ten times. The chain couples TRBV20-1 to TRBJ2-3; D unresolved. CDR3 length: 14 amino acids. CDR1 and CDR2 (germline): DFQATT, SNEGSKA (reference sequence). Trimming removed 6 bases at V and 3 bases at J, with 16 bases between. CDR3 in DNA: TGCAGTGCGACGAGGAACTCTGCAACAGATACGCAGTATTTT. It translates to CSATRNSATDTQYF.

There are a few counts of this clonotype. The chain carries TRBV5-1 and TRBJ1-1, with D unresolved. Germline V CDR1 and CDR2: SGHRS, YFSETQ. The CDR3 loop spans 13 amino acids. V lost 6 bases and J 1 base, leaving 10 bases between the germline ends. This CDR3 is CASNPGSNTEAFF. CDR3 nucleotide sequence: TGCGCCAGCAACCCAGGATCGAACACTGAAGCTTTCTTT.

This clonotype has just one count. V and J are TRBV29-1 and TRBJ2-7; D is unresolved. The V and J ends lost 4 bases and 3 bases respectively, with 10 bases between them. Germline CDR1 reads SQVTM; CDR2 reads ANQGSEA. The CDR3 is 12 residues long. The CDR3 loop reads CSVARPNYEQYF. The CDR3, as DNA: TGCAGCGTTGCCCGACCGAACTACGAGCAGTACTTC.

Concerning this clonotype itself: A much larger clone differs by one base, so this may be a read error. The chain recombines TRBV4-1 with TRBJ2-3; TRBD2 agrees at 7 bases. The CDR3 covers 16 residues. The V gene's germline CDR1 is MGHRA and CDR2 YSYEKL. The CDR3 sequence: CTSSQTAGVEADTQYF. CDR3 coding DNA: TGCACCAGCAGCCAAACGGCGGGAGTGGAGGCAGATACGCAGTATTTT.

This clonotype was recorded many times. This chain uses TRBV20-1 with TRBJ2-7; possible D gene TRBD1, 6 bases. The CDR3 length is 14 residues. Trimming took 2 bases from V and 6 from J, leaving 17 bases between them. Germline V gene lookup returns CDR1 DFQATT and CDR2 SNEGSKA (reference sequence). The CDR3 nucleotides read TGCAGTGCTAGACCCGTTGGGGGCTCTGGCGAGCAGTACTTC. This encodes CSARPVGGSGEQYF.